This is a list of T cell receptor beta chains from one sample in a study of radiation and T cells in renal cell carcinoma. Generated by immunoSEQ multiplex PCR, the TCRdb table keeps only in-frame clones and is missing some. The data show roughly 100,000 clones, with less than 90% seen just once and approximately 8.4% held by the top ten. The starting material was blood, obtained from a patient whose treatment included radiotherapy and nephrectomy. The receptors come from a man aged 50 to 59 with renal cell carcinoma. CDR3s include the opening cysteine and the closing phenylalanine or tryptophan. D genes are given only for firm matches. Where a row states a size, it is once, few, many or the class of an expanded clone; other rows omit it.

>TRBV5-1|NA|TRBJ1-5|NA
CASSLDSNQPQHF
TGCGCCAGCAGCTTAGACAGCAATCAGCCCCAGCATTTT
>TRBV5-5|NA|TRBJ2-5|NA
CASSLLQGRQTQYF
TGTGCCAGCAGCTTGTTACAGGGTAGGCAGACCCAGTACTTC
>TRBV11-2|TRBD2|TRBJ2-2|NA
CASSLGRAGIGELFF
TGTGCCAGCAGCTTAGGTCGAGCGGGAATCGGGGAGCTGTTTTTT
>TRBV6-6|TRBD1|TRBJ1-1|NA
CASSPDRGKAFF
TGTGCCAGCAGCCCGGACAGGGGAAAAGCTTTCTTT
>TRBV5-4|NA|TRBJ2-1|few
CASSPRSRDEQFF
TGTGCCAGCAGCCCCCGAAGTAGAGATGAGCAGTTCTTC
>TRBV30|NA|TRBJ1-2|NA
CAWTPGSYGYTF
TGTGCCTGGACCCCGGGGAGCTACGGCTACACCTTC
>TRBV29-1|NA|TRBJ2-1|NA
CSVGIQHAYNEQFF
TGCAGCGTTGGGATTCAGCACGCCTACAATGAGCAGTTCTTC
>TRBV9|NA|TRBJ2-1|NA
CASSRDRNAYNEQFF
TGTGCCAGCAGCCGGGACCGGAATGCCTACAATGAGCAGTTCTTC
>TRBV9|NA|TRBJ1-3|NA
CASSPRTFSGNTIYF
TGTGCCAGCAGCCCTCGGACCTTCTCTGGAAACACCATATATTTT
>TRBV4-1|TRBD1|TRBJ1-5|NA
CASSQAPDRSHQPQHF
TGCGCCAGCAGCCAAGCCCCGGACAGGAGTCATCAGCCCCAGCATTTT
>TRBV10-3|NA|TRBJ1-2|few
CAISGEWGYTF
TGTGCCATCAGTGGTGAATGGGGCTACACCTTC
>TRBV29-1|TRBD1|TRBJ2-5|NA
CSVDQGARETQYF
TGCAGCGTTGATCAGGGGGCGAGAGAGACCCAGTACTTC
>TRBV10-1|NA|TRBJ2-7|NA
CASSGVGQYEDEQYF
TGCGCCAGCAGCGGGGTTGGACAGTATGAGGACGAGCAGTACTTC
>TRBV12-5|NA|TRBJ2-5|NA
CASGLRQEGETQYF
TGTGCTAGTGGTTTGAGACAGGAGGGAGAGACCCAGTACTTC
>TRBV7-2|TRBD1|TRBJ1-2|NA
CASSPRQGLDGYTF
TGTGCCAGCAGCCCTAGACAGGGTTTGGATGGCTACACCTTC
>TRBV7-6|NA|TRBJ1-5|NA
CASSSTGQQPQHF
TGTGCCAGCAGCTCCACAGGTCAACAGCCCCAGCATTTT
>TRBV30|TRBD1|TRBJ2-2|NA
CAWSTWTGNTGELFF
TGTGCCTGGAGTACCTGGACAGGGAACACCGGGGAGCTGTTTTTT
>TRBV10-3|NA|TRBJ2-5|NA
CAISARGGEYQETQYF
TGTGCCATCAGTGCTAGGGGGGGGGAGTACCAAGAGACCCAGTACTTC
>TRBV5-1|NA|TRBJ2-5|NA
CASSQSVMETQYF
TGCGCCAGCAGCCAATCAGTCATGGAGACCCAGTACTTC
>TRBV2|TRBD1|TRBJ1-4|NA
CASSTGFEKLFF
TGTGCCAGCTCGACAGGGTTTGAAAAACTGTTTTTT
>TRBV2|NA|TRBJ1-4|NA
CASSRGAGEKLFF
TGTGCCAGCAGCAGGGGTGCCGGTGAAAAACTGTTTTTT
>TRBV7-2|TRBD1|TRBJ1-5|NA
CASSRGRGQPQHF
TGTGCCAGCAGCAGGGGGCGTGGTCAGCCCCAGCATTTT
>TRBV19|TRBD1|TRBJ2-1|NA
CASSTTGTGISYKFWQFF
TGTGCCAGTAGTACGACCGGGACAGGGATCTCCTACAAATTTTGGCAGTTCTTC
>TRBV15|TRBD1|TRBJ1-3|NA
CATSRELGTATGNTIYF
TGTGCCACCAGCAGAGAGTTGGGGACAGCGACTGGAAACACCATATATTTT
>TRBV5-1|NA|TRBJ2-1|NA
CASSISGANEQFF
TGCGCCAGCAGCATTTCCGGGGCGAATGAGCAGTTCTTC
>TRBV2|TRBD2|TRBJ2-2|NA
CASVGLAGGTDTGELFF
TGTGCCAGCGTAGGACTAGCGGGGGGTACAGACACCGGGGAGCTGTTTTTT
>TRBV6-5|NA|TRBJ1-4|NA
CASSLSTSLNEKLFF
TGTGCCAGCAGTTTATCGACAAGCCTAAATGAAAAACTGTTTTTT
>TRBV9|TRBD1|TRBJ2-1|NA
CASSEGAIQVNEQFF
TGTGCCAGCAGCGAGGGGGCTATCCAGGTCAATGAGCAGTTCTTC